The present TCR beta chain was sequenced within a study of cytomegalovirus exposure and HLA in healthy donors. The PCR contained 60 Vbeta and 13 Jbeta primers. The repertoire was sequenced with immunoSEQ multiplex PCR; TCRdb's copy has only in-frame clones and lacks some. The sample contains tens of thousands of clones, 74% of which appear only once. Sequencing input: PBMCs. This receptor was identified in a man in his forties or fifties in good health and CMV-seropositive.

The DNA of the CDR3 is TGTGCCAGCTCCCCTGCACAGGGATTCGAGCAGTACTTC. Translating it yields CASSPAQGFEQYF. V is TRBV18 and J is TRBJ2-7; D is perhaps TRBD1 (6 bases). Germline lookup yields CDR1 KGHSH and CDR2 LQKENI. Trimming cost V 6 bases and J 6 bases, with 15 bases left between them. CDR3 size: 13 residues.